The 2 T cell receptor beta chains in this list originate from one sample, sequenced in a study of blood T cell repertoires in COVID-19. Using immunoSEQ multiplex PCR, the repertoire was profiled, and TCRdb retains in-frame clones only, with some absent. The table has some 370,000 clones, around 90% seen once. The specimen was peripheral blood. The receptor source for this set is a man in his forties with acute or convalescent COVID-19.

The gene calls are TRBV28 and TRBJ1-5, with D unresolved. CDR1 MDHEN and CDR2 SYDVKM come from the germline V gene. V dropped 6 bases and J dropped 6 bases, with 15 bases sitting between them. This CDR3 region has 14 residues. CDR3 coding DNA: TGTGCCAGCAGAATCGGGGAAAGGACTCAGCCCCAGCATTTT. Its protein product is CASRIGERTQPQHF.

The chain has TRBV28 and TRBJ1-1; the D is unclear. Trimming shortened V by 6 bases and J by 1 base, and 6 bases separated the two germline ends. CDR3 length: 12 amino acids. CDR1 is MDHEN and CDR2 is SYDVKM in the germline V gene. The CDR3 DNA reads TGTGCCAGCAGAGACTCGAACACTGAAGCTTTCTTT. This encodes CASRDSNTEAFF. The full variable domain, rest sourced from reference TRBV28 and TRBJ1-1, is DVKVTQSSRYLVKRTGEKVFLECVQDMDHENMFWYRQDPGLGLRLIYFSYDVKMKEKGDIPEGYSVSREKKERFSLILESASTNQTSMYLCASRDSNTEAFFGQGTRLTVV.